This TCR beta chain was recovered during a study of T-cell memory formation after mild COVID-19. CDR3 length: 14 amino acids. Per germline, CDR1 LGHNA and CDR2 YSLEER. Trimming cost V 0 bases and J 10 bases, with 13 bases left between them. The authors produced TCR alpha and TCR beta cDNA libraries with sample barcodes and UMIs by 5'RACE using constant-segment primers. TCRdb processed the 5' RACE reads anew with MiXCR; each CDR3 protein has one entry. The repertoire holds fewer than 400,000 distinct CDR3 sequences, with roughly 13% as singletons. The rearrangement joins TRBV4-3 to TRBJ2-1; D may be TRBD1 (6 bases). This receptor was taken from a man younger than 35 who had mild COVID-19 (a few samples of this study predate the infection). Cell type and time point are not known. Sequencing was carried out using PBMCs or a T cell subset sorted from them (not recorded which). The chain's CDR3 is CASSQEGTGREQFF. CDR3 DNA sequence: TGCGCCAGCAGCCAAGAGGGAACAGGGCGAGAGCAGTTCTTC.